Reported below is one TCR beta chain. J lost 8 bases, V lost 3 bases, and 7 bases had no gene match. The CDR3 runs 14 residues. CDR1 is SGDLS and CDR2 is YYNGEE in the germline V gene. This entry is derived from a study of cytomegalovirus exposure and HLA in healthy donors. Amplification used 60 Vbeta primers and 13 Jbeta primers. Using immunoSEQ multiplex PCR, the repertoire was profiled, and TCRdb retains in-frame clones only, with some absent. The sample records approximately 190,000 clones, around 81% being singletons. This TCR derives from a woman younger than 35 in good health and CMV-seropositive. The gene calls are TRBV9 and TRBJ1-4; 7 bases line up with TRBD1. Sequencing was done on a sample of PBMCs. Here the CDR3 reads CASSDGTAQEKLFF. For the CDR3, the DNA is TGTGCCAGCAGCGACGGGACAGCACAAGAAAAACTGTTTTTT.